The sequence of this TCR beta chain was determined in a study of CDR3 diversity in severe acne. With 6 bases clipped from V and 3 bases from J, the junction kept 8 bases outside the gene matches. CDR1 and CDR2 from the germline V gene are MNHNY and SVGAGI (reference sequence). CDR3 size: 16 residues. TCRdb fed the PCR reads into MiXCR, producing one record per CDR3 protein. The data hold under 95,000 distinct CDR3 sequences, with 45% to 55% observed a single time. The TCR was taken from a male donor in good health, serving as a control. Material for sequencing was blood. The chain is built from TRBV6-6 and TRBJ2-2; 9 bases map to TRBD2. The CDR3 protein is CASSPRLAEDTGELFF. Here the CDR3 DNA reads TGTGCCAGCAGCCCTCGACTAGCGGAAGACACCGGGGAGCTGTTTTTT.